A single sample gave rise to the 27 T cell receptor beta chains below, sequenced in a study of blood T cells in healthy people across ages. With a J-beta primer mix and a sample-barcoded 5' primer, a second PCR ran about 6 to 11 cycles. TCRdb re-derived calls from the 5' RACE reads in MiXCR, one entry per CDR3 protein. The sample carries 1.5 million to 2 million distinct CDR3 sequences, 40% to 55% recorded once. The sample comprised blood. The receptors shown here come from a woman in her thirties or forties in good health.

The chain carries TRBV7-3 and TRBJ1-6; 7 bases fit TRBD1. The V gene end was trimmed by 1 base and the J gene end by 8 bases; junction bases not matched to a gene: 8. Germline CDR1 SGHTA, CDR2 FQGTGA. The CDR3 contains 16 residues. DNA of the CDR3: TGTGCCAGCAGCTTAAAGGGACAGTTTAGGGATTCACCCCTCCACTTT. Protein product: CASSLKGQFRDSPLHF. The variable domain in full, completed from reference TRBV7-3 and TRBJ1-6, reads GAGVSQTPSNKVTEKGKYVELRCDPISGHTALYWYRQSLGQGPEFLIYFQGTGAADDSGLPNDRFFAVRPEGSVSTLKIQRTERGDSAVYLCASSLKGQFRDSPLHFGNGTRLTVT.

V usage is TRBV7-2 and J usage is TRBJ1-1, with D uncertain. Germline V gene lookup returns CDR1 SGHTA and CDR2 FQGNSA. The CDR3 runs 13 residues. The V gene lost 5 bases and the J gene lost 7 bases, with 14 bases spanning the gap. CDR3 in DNA: TGTGCCAGCAGCCCAGCACGGCTACATGAAGCTTTCTTT. Translating gives CASSPARLHEAFF. The full variable domain, in which reference TRBV7-2 and TRBJ1-1 provide the parts outside the CDR3, is GAGVSQSPSNKVTEKGKDVELRCDPISGHTALYWYRQSLGQGLEFLIYFQGNSAPDKSGLPSDRFSAERTGGSVSTLTIQRTQQEDSAVYLCASSPARLHEAFFGQGTRLTVV.

This clonotype was counted a few times. The chain is built from TRBV25-1 and TRBJ2-7, with no clear D. V was shortened by 3 bases and J by 6 bases, with 12 bases between the two germline ends. Germline V gene sequence: CDR1 MGHDK, CDR2 SYGVNS. This CDR3 is built from 13 residues. The CDR3: CASSDPGPSEQYF. CDR3 nucleotide sequence: TGTGCCAGCAGTGATCCGGGCCCGTCCGAGCAGTACTTC.

A single count supports this clonotype. V usage is TRBV20-1 and J usage is TRBJ2-3, with D possibly being TRBD2 (5 bases). V lost 3 bases, J lost 2 bases, and 9 bases lay in between. Looked up from germline, CDR1 is DFQATT and CDR2 is SNEGSKA (reference sequence). The CDR3 is 13 amino acids. The CDR3 region has the DNA TGCAGTGCTAGTGAGGGCGTCACAGATACGCAGTATTTT. As protein: CSASEGVTDTQYF.

The rearrangement uses TRBV20-1 and TRBJ2-1; D is unresolved. CDR3 length: 12 amino acids. The ends were cut back, 3 bases at V and 6 bases at J, with 9 bases in the middle. The germline V gene encodes CDR1 DFQATT and CDR2 SNEGSKA (reference sequence). CDR3 region: CSASYGINEQFF. In DNA, the CDR3 is TGCAGTGCTAGTTATGGCATCAATGAGCAGTTCTTC.

The CDR3 sequence: CSARESGGNNYGYTF. CDR3 nucleotides: TGCAGTGCTAGAGAATCGGGGGGAAATAACTATGGCTACACCTTC. V usage is TRBV20-1 and J usage is TRBJ1-2; D perhaps matches TRBD1 (5 bases). Germline CDR1 DFQATT, CDR2 SNEGSKA (reference sequence). The CDR3 totals 15 residues. V lost 0 bases and J 1 base, leaving 12 bases between the germline ends.

The J gene is TRBJ2-1, the V gene TRBV15; a weak D match, TRBD2 (7 bases). This CDR3 is built from 17 residues. Germline loops: CDR1 LNHNV, CDR2 YYDKDF (reference sequence). V shed 6 bases and J shed 4 bases, with 22 bases lying between them. The CDR3 region is CATSEEGGLVGYNEQFF. CDR3 coding DNA: TGTGCCACCAGTGAAGAGGGGGGGTTAGTGGGGTACAATGAGCAGTTCTTC. Filled out from reference TRBV15 and TRBJ2-1, the complete variable domain reads DAMVIQNPRYQVTQFGKPVTLSCSQTLNHNVMYWYQQKSSQAPKLLFHYYDKDFNNEADTPDNFQSRRPNTSFCFLDIRSPGLGDTAMYLCATSEEGGLVGYNEQFFGPGTRLTVL.

The V gene is TRBV24-1, the J gene TRBJ1-2; no definite D call. In germline, CDR1 is KGHDR, CDR2 SFDVKD. The CDR3 covers 14 residues. V was trimmed by 4 bases and J by 4 bases, leaving 12 bases between them. The CDR3 loop reads CATSDTPGSYGYTF. DNA for the CDR3: TGTGCCACCAGTGACACACCCGGGTCCTATGGCTACACCTTC.

About this clonotype itself: A much more abundant neighbour one base away suggests this may be a read error. J is TRBJ2-5 and V is TRBV4-1, with TRBD2 matching over 12 bases. The CDR3 totals 15 residues. Germline V lookup: CDR1 MGHRA, CDR2 YSYEKL. The CDR3 sequence is CAGSQEGTSGQTQYF. Here the CDR3 DNA reads TGCGCCGGCAGCCAAGAAGGGACTAGCGGGCAGACCCAGTACTTC.

The chain's CDR3 is CASSLEQGPTNEKLFF. The CDR3 nucleotides are TGTGCCAGCAGCTTAGAGCAGGGACCAACTAATGAAAAACTGTTTTTT. J is TRBJ1-4 and V is TRBV7-8; D might be TRBD1 (5 bases). The germline V and J ends were trimmed by 1 base and 0 bases, with 9 bases remaining between them. The CDR3 is made up of 16 amino acids. CDR1 SGHVS and CDR2 FQNEAQ come from the germline V gene.

The chain couples TRBV29-1 to TRBJ1-4, with D unresolved. Germline assignment: CDR1 SQVTM and CDR2 ANQGSEA. This CDR3 is built from 14 residues. V gave up 7 bases and J gave up 4 bases, with 16 bases separating them. The DNA for the CDR3 is TGCAGCGCTGCCCTGAGAGGGTTTAATGAAAAACTGTTTTTT. This sequence encodes CSAALRGFNEKLFF. Together with reference TRBV29-1 and TRBJ1-4, the CDR3 gives the full variable domain: SAVISQKPSRDICQRGTSLTIQCQVDSQVTMMFWYRQQPGQSLTLIATANQGSEATYESGFVIDKFPISRPNLTFSTLTVSNMSPEDSSIYLCSAALRGFNEKLFFGSGTQLSVL.

The chain links TRBV4-2 to TRBJ2-1; possibly TRBD1 or TRBD2 for D (5 bases each). The CDR3 consists of 17 residues. Germline assignment: CDR1 LGHNA and CDR2 YNFKEQ. Between the trimmed V and J ends, which lost 1 base and 0 bases, there was a span of 13 bases. In DNA form, the CDR3 reads TGTGCCAGCAGCCAAGGGGGGAACGGGTTCTCCTACAATGAGCAGTTCTTC. Its translation: CASSQGGNGFSYNEQFF.

This chain joins TRBV25-1 and TRBJ2-1, with D perhaps being TRBD1 or TRBD2 (6 bases each). The CDR3 runs to 13 residues. The V gene's germline CDR1 is MGHDK and CDR2 SYGVNS. The V end lost 6 bases, the J end lost 12 bases, and 18 bases lay between the germline ends. CDR3 DNA: TGTGCCAGCAGACCCCTAGGGGGGCGAGGGCAGTTCTTC. Protein: CASRPLGGRGQFF.

This clonotype was picked up a small number of times. This chain links TRBV5-1 with TRBJ2-5; the D is unclear. Germline CDR1 is SGHRS and CDR2 is YFSETQ. The CDR3 totals 16 residues. The V end was cut by 2 bases, the J end by 5 bases, with 19 bases between. The CDR3 bases are TGCGCCAGCAGCTTTCGACCGGAAAGGGCAAGGGAGACCCAGTACTTC. Translating gives CASSFRPERARETQYF.

The gene calls are TRBV4-3 and TRBJ2-7, with 8 bases fitting TRBD1. The trim removed 0 bases at V and 3 bases at J, leaving 4 bases unmatched. This CDR3 has 15 residues. The germline V gene encodes CDR1 LGHNA and CDR2 YSLEER. In nucleotides, the CDR3 is TGCGCCAGCAGCCAAGAGGAGACAGGGGACTACGAGCAGTACTTC. Its protein product is CASSQEETGDYEQYF.

This chain's CDR3 is CASSSAGYNSPLHF. In nucleotides, the CDR3 is TGTGCCAGCAGTTCGGCGGGATATAATTCACCCCTCCACTTT. The chain carries TRBV6-5 and TRBJ1-6; D uncertain. Trimming took off 4 bases at V and 4 bases at J, with 8 bases between the two ends. Germline CDR1 and CDR2: MNHEY and SVGAGI. This CDR3 contains 14 residues.

The V call is TRBV19, the J call TRBJ2-1; 7 bases align to TRBD1. V was pared by 6 bases and J by 5 bases, with 10 bases of the junction left unmatched. The length of the CDR3 is 15 residues. CDR1 is LNHDA and CDR2 is SQIVND in the germline V gene (reference sequence). CDR3 coding DNA: TGTGCCAGTAGCGACCCGCCGGGACAGCACAATGAGCAGTTCTTC. The encoded protein is CASSDPPGQHNEQFF.

This clonotype was recorded a few times. The chain employs TRBV6-2 or TRBV6-3 and TRBJ2-7; TRBD1 is a possible D gene (7 bases). Germline V gene sequence: CDR1 MNHEY, CDR2 SVGEGT. V dropped 10 bases and J dropped 3 bases, with 22 bases sitting between them. This CDR3 spans 15 amino acids. CDR3 protein: CATGGGIRIRYEQYF. The CDR3, as DNA: TGTGCCACCGGAGGGGGCATTAGGATTCGCTACGAGCAGTACTTC.

This clonotype has a handful of counts. The chain recombines TRBV20-1 with TRBJ2-7; D is tentatively TRBD1 or TRBD2 (5 bases each). Germline CDR1 is DFQATT and CDR2 is SNEGSKA (reference sequence). The CDR3 is 13 amino acids. Trimming took off 3 bases at V and 6 bases at J, with 15 bases between the two ends. DNA of the CDR3: TGCAGTGCTAGTGGGCCGGGACGGGGCGAGCAGTACTTC. It specifies CSASGPGRGEQYF.

This clonotype was counted once. CDR3 DNA: TGTGCCAGCAGTCGCACCCGGGAGGGCGAGCAGTACTTC. Translating gives CASSRTREGEQYF. This chain links TRBV28 with TRBJ2-7; 8 bases are shared with TRBD2. The junction had 6 bases not matched to a gene; V was cut back by 5 bases and J by 6 bases. This CDR3 is built from 13 residues. Germline CDR1 and CDR2: MDHEN and SYDVKM. Full variable domain (remainder filled in from reference TRBV28 and TRBJ2-7): DVKVTQSSRYLVKRTGEKVFLECVQDMDHENMFWYRQDPGLGLRLIYFSYDVKMKEKGDIPEGYSVSREKKERFSLILESASTNQTSMYLCASSRTREGEQYFGPGTRLTVT.

This clonotype was observed once. The rearrangement uses TRBV4-1 and TRBJ2-7; either TRBD1 or TRBD2 may fit D (6 bases each). The CDR3 has 15 amino acids. V gave up 1 base and J gave up 7 bases, with 17 bases separating them. Per germline, CDR1 MGHRA and CDR2 YSYEKL. CDR3 loop: CASSQGTGANNEQYF. CDR3 coding DNA: TGCGCCAGCAGCCAAGGAACGGGGGCTAACAATGAGCAGTACTTC.

The chain employs TRBV7-3 and TRBJ2-3, with 10 positions matching TRBD2. V trimming: 5 bases; J trimming: 4 bases; junction bases outside the gene matches: 6. CDR1 SGHTA and CDR2 FQGTGA come from the germline V gene. The CDR3 has 15 amino acids. CDR3 region: CASSESGGASDTQYF. In DNA, the CDR3 is TGTGCCAGCAGCGAGAGCGGGGGGGCTTCAGATACGCAGTATTTT.

The V call is TRBV11-2, the J call TRBJ2-1, with D perhaps TRBD2 (5 bases). CDR3 length: 13 amino acids. V was trimmed by 1 base and J by 8 bases, leaving 9 bases between them. CDR1 and CDR2 from the germline V gene are SGHAT and FQNNGV. CDR3 DNA: TGTGCCAGCAGCTTAGTAGTTAGCGATGAGCAGTTCTTC. This gives the protein CASSLVVSDEQFF. The full variable domain, in which reference TRBV11-2 and TRBJ2-1 provide the parts outside the CDR3, is EAGVAQSPRYKIIEKRQSVAFWCNPISGHATLYWYQQILGQGPKLLIQFQNNGVVDDSQLPKDRFSAERLKGVDSTLKIQPAKLEDSAVYLCASSLVVSDEQFFGPGTRLTVL.

The chain employs TRBV28 and TRBJ2-1, with 7 bases fitting TRBD1. This CDR3 has 15 amino acids. CDR1 and CDR2 from the germline V gene are MDHEN and SYDVKM. Trimming cost V 3 bases and J 2 bases; bases outside gene matches: 4. The CDR3 loop is CASSFRDRTYNEQFF. CDR3 bases: TGTGCCAGCAGTTTCCGGGACAGAACCTACAATGAGCAGTTCTTC.

The gene calls are TRBV4-1 and TRBJ2-1; D may correspond to TRBD1 or TRBD2 (8 bases each). Germline CDR1 reads MGHRA; CDR2 reads YSYEKL. V was cut by 4 bases and J by 7 bases, with 32 bases left in between. This CDR3 is 20 amino acids long. CDR3 nucleotide sequence: TGCGCCAGCAGCCTTTCGGACAGGGCAGTAGCGGGGTACCTTAATAATGAGCAGTTCTTC. It yields the protein CASSLSDRAVAGYLNNEQFF.

This chain joins TRBV7-2 and TRBJ2-1, with 8 bases that match TRBD1. The CDR3 is made up of 15 amino acids. Germline CDR1 is SGHTA and CDR2 is FQGNSA. Trimming cost V 1 base and J 6 bases; bases outside gene matches: 5. The CDR3 sequence: CASSLGQGLGNEQFF. CDR3 DNA: TGTGCCAGCAGCTTAGGACAGGGGTTGGGCAATGAGCAGTTCTTC.

This clonotype was observed a handful of times. V gene TRBV7-2 combines with J gene TRBJ1-6; TRBD1 might be the D (5 bases). Germline-derived CDR1 and CDR2 are SGHTA and FQGNSA. V was pared by 5 bases and J by 5 bases, with 13 bases between. This CDR3 contains 15 residues. CDR3 amino acids: CASSPLGANNSPLHF. The CDR3 DNA sequence: TGTGCCAGCAGCCCCCTCGGGGCGAATAATTCACCCCTCCACTTT.